The 14 T cell receptor beta chains in this list originate from one sample, sequenced in a study of cytomegalovirus exposure and HLA in healthy donors. The study ran its PCR with 60 Vbeta and 13 Jbeta primers. Profiled with immunoSEQ multiplex PCR; TCRdb holds only in-frame clones, not every one. The data contain 150,000 to 200,000 clones, just over 75% of them singletons. Sample: PBMCs. Receptors were obtained from a woman aged 25 to 39 in good health and CMV-seropositive.

This clone appeared once. The chain joins TRBV10-3 to TRBJ1-1, with D possibly being TRBD1 (5 bases). Germline V lookup: CDR1 ENHRY, CDR2 SYGVKD. Trimming pared 10 bases from V and 4 bases from J, leaving 22 bases between. The CDR3 is made up of 15 amino acids. The CDR3 region is CATKGQGGVPTEAFF. The CDR3 DNA follows: TGTGCCACCAAGGGGCAGGGCGGAGTTCCCACTGAAGCTTTCTTT.

The V call is TRBV19, the J call TRBJ2-5; TRBD2 might be the D (6 bases). The CDR3 sequence is 15 residues long. V lost 4 bases, J lost 0 bases, and 12 bases lay in between. Germline CDR1 LNHDA, CDR2 SQIVND (reference sequence). The DNA for the CDR3 is TGTGCCAGTAGTACTGGCGGGAAGTACCAAGAGACCCAGTACTTC. Its protein product is CASSTGGKYQETQYF.

In this sample, this clone turned up once. The chain has TRBV29-1 and TRBJ2-2; 10 nucleotides align to TRBD1. Per germline, CDR1 SQVTM and CDR2 ANQGSEA. Trimming at V came to 4 bases and at J to 5 bases, leaving 4 bases not matched to a gene. The CDR3 runs to 14 residues. CDR3: CSVGGQGLTGELFF. The CDR3 nucleotides read TGCAGCGTTGGGGGACAGGGGTTGACCGGGGAGCTGTTTTTT.

This clone was detected once. This chain uses TRBV5-1 with TRBJ1-1, with no clear D. V lost 4 bases, J lost 5 bases, and 15 bases lay in between. Germline V gives CDR1 SGHRS, CDR2 YFSETQ. The CDR3 length is 14 residues. The CDR3, as DNA: TGCGCCAGCAGCGCGGACGGGGTACGGACTGAAGCTTTCTTT. Residues: CASSADGVRTEAFF.

The chain recombines TRBV7-9 with TRBJ1-4; 9 nucleotides agree with TRBD1. The CDR3 covers 16 residues. CDR1 SEHNR and CDR2 FQNEAQ come from the germline V gene (reference sequence). With 5 bases clipped from V and 6 bases from J, the junction kept 10 bases outside the gene matches. The CDR3 spells CASSHLPGQGDEKLFF. The CDR3 nucleotides read TGTGCCAGCAGCCATCTCCCGGGACAGGGTGATGAAAAACTGTTTTTT. Drawing the rest from reference TRBV7-9 and TRBJ1-4, the complete variable domain is DTGVSQNPRHKITKRGQNVTFRCDPISEHNRLYWYRQTLGQGPEFLTYFQNEAQLEKSRLLSDRFSAERPKGSFSTLEIQRTEQGDSAMYLCASSHLPGQGDEKLFFGSGTQLSVL.

This clone was detected only a few times. The V call is TRBV5-1, the J call TRBJ2-7, with TRBD1 matching 7 bases. J was trimmed by 0 bases and V by 5 bases; bases with no gene match: 8. This CDR3 comprises 15 residues. CDR1 is SGHRS and CDR2 is YFSETQ in the germline V gene. The CDR3 region has the DNA TGCGCCAGCAGGCCAACAGGGGAAAACTCCTACGAGCAGTACTTC. Translating gives CASRPTGENSYEQYF.

The gene calls are TRBV30 and TRBJ1-5, with D uncertain. The CDR3 sequence is 13 residues long. V was shortened by 1 base and J by 5 bases, with 9 bases between the two germline ends. The germline CDR1 and CDR2 sequences are GTSNPN and SVGIG (reference sequence). CDR3 region: CAWSGGIDQPQHF. The CDR3 bases are TGTGCCTGGAGTGGCGGGATTGATCAGCCCCAGCATTTT.

This rearrangement joins TRBV28 to TRBJ2-2; TRBD2 aligns across 8 bases. CDR3 length: 15 residues. Germline values: CDR1 MDHEN, CDR2 SYDVKM. V dropped 8 bases and J dropped 3; count of bases not matched to a gene: 8. CDR3 region: CASVGVAGYTGELFF. CDR3 sequence (DNA): TGTGCCAGCGTGGGGGTAGCGGGGTACACCGGGGAGCTGTTTTTT.

The chain uses TRBV7-2 and TRBJ1-2; TRBD1 agrees at 8 bases. CDR3 length: 14 amino acids. V was clipped by 3 bases and J by 8 bases; unmatched bases: 8. Per the germline V gene, CDR1 is SGHTA and CDR2 is FQGNSA. DNA of the CDR3: TGTGCCAGCAGCTTCGACAGGGGTTTGTTCGGCTACACCTTC. Protein: CASSFDRGLFGYTF. Variable domain in full (rest from reference TRBV7-2 and TRBJ1-2): GAGVSQSPSNKVTEKGKDVELRCDPISGHTALYWYRQSLGQGLEFLIYFQGNSAPDKSGLPSDRFSAERTGGSVSTLTIQRTQQEDSAVYLCASSFDRGLFGYTFGSGTRLTVV.

The gene calls are TRBV29-1 and TRBJ2-7, with TRBD2 as a possible D gene (6 bases). CDR3 length equals 16 residues. Germline V gene lookup returns CDR1 SQVTM and CDR2 ANQGSEA. V gave up 4 bases and J gave up 0 bases, with 19 bases separating them. The CDR3 reads CSVGGGRPGYSYEQYF. CDR3 bases: TGCAGCGTTGGGGGTGGGAGGCCGGGCTACTCCTACGAGCAGTACTTC.

Of note for this clone: This CDR3 is also generated by other DNA sequences in the sample. The rearrangement joins TRBV11-2 to TRBJ1-4, with 7 positions matching TRBD1. With V trimmed by 0 bases and J by 5 bases, 3 bases remained unmatched. Germline-derived CDR1 and CDR2 are SGHAT and FQNNGV. The CDR3 has 15 residues. CDR3 residues: CASSLEAGGNEKLFF. The DNA of the CDR3 is TGTGCCAGCAGCTTAGAGGCAGGGGGGAATGAAAAACTGTTTTTT.

The chain combines TRBV5-1 with TRBJ2-2; 12 positions match TRBD2. The V and J ends lost 3 bases and 7 bases, in that order; junction bases with no gene match: 10. This CDR3 has 17 residues. Germline lookup yields CDR1 SGHRS and CDR2 YFSETQ. The CDR3 sequence is CASSSSSGGARIGELFF. Here the CDR3 DNA reads TGCGCCAGCAGCTCCTCTAGCGGGGGGGCCCGTATCGGGGAGCTGTTTTTT.

The chain uses TRBV12-5 and TRBJ1-2; perhaps TRBD1 as D (5 bases). Germline V gene sequence: CDR1 LGHNT, CDR2 FRNRAP. The CDR3 runs 12 residues. V was pared by 1 base and J by 10 bases, with 10 bases between. As DNA, the CDR3 is TGTGCTAGTGGTTTGGCCGACAGATCCTACACCTTC. Encoded protein: CASGLADRSYTF.

The chain links TRBV5-4 to TRBJ1-1, with TRBD1 matching 7 bases. The V segment lost 3 bases and the J segment 6 bases; nucleotides outside the gene matches: 11. CDR1 and CDR2 (germline): SGHNT, YYREEE (reference sequence). The CDR3 runs 15 residues. CDR3 region: CASSSQTGLGAEAFF. CDR3 coding DNA: TGTGCCAGCAGCTCCCAGACAGGGCTGGGGGCTGAAGCTTTCTTT.